This TCR beta chain was found in a study of blood T cell repertoires in COVID-19. Clones were read by immunoSEQ multiplex PCR, and TCRdb kept only the in-frame ones, dropping some. This sample has around 210,000 clones, with roughly 80% found just once. V shed 4 bases and J 7 bases; nucleotides not matched to a gene: 9. Germline CDR1 SGHRS, CDR2 YFSETQ. The CDR3 length is 16 residues. It was during active infection that Seattle patients were enrolled and then longitudinally followed. The clonotype comes from a woman aged 80 or over with COVID-19, enrolled during active disease. The rearrangement links TRBV5-1 to TRBJ2-4, with 12 bases matching TRBD1. The sequenced sample consisted of peripheral blood. The CDR3 here is CASSQGQGAPGNIQYF. DNA of the CDR3: TGCGCCAGCAGCCAGGGACAGGGGGCTCCAGGGAACATTCAGTACTTC.